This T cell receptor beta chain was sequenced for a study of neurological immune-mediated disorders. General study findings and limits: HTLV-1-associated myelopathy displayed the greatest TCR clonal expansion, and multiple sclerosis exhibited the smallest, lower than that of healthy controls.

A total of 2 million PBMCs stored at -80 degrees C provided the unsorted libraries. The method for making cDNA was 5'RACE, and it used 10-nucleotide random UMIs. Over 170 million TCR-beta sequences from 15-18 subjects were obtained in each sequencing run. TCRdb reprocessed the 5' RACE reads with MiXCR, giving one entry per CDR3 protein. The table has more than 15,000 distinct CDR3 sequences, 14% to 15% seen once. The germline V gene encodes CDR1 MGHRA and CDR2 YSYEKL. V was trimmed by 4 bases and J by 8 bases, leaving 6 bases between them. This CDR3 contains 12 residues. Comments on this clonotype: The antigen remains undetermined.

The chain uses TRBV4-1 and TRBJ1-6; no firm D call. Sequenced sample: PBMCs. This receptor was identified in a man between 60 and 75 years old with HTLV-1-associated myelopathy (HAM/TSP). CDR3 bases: TGCGCCAGCAGCCCTTCGGATTCACCCCTCCACTTT. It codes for CASSPSDSPLHF.